This T cell receptor beta chain was retrieved from a study of blood T cells in healthy people across ages. Sample-barcoded 5' priming and a J-beta primer mix drove a second PCR of roughly 6 to 12 cycles. Each CDR3 protein is one row after TCRdb ran MiXCR on the 5' RACE reads. This table has under 2 million distinct CDR3 sequences, about 31% appearing once. The CDR3 is 13 residues long. Trimming shortened V by 7 bases and J by 7 bases, and 16 bases separated the two germline ends. Per germline, CDR1 MNHNS and CDR2 SASEGT. Whole-study results and caveats: Naive CD4+ cell counts and diversity both ran higher in long-lived than in aged donors.

Healthy Caucasian individuals from Russia aged roughly 6 to 90 served as donors. Total RNA was isolated from each sample in quantities of at least 5 micrograms. This clonotype was found a few times. What it binds is not known. Sequenced: blood. This TCR came from a woman in her twenties or thirties in good health. This chain links TRBV6-1 with TRBJ1-1; D possibly corresponds to TRBD1 (5 bases). CDR3 residues: CASILPGLIEAFF. The CDR3 nucleotides are TGTGCCAGCATTCTTCCGGGACTCATTGAAGCTTTCTTT.